These T cell receptor beta chains were read from a single sample in a study of cytomegalovirus exposure and HLA in healthy donors. Repertoires were generated with immunoSEQ multiplex PCR, while TCRdb's copy carries only in-frame clones and drops some. The sample has fewer than 200,000 clones; 75% to 90% are singletons. The sample was PBMCs. The receptors originated from a boy between 10 and 17 years old in good health and CMV-seronegative. Each CDR3 is given with its conserved first and last residue. D genes are given only for firm matches. Size values are once, few and many counts, or a class for expanded clones, and some rows have none.

DNA	CDR3	D	V	J	size
TGTGCCAGCAGCCTCAGGGGCACTGAAGCTTTCTTT	CASSLRGTEAFF	-	TRBV5-6	TRBJ1-1	once
TGTGCCAGCAGTTCGGTCAATAGCGGGCGGAACACCGGGGAGCTGTTTTTT	CASSSVNSGRNTGELFF	TRBD2	TRBV28	TRBJ2-2	-
TGTGCCAGCAGCTACTTGGGACTAGCGGGACCAACAGATACGCAGTATTTT	CASSYLGLAGPTDTQYF	TRBD2	TRBV5-6	TRBJ2-3	-
TGCAGCGTTCTCGGGGGGCGTTGGGGCACTGAAGCTTTCTTT	CSVLGGRWGTEAFF	-	TRBV29-1	TRBJ1-1	-
TGTGCCAGCAGCCAACACAGGGGTTGGGGCACTGAAGCTTTCTTT	CASSQHRGWGTEAFF	TRBD1	TRBV14	TRBJ1-1	-
TGTGCCAGCAATGACAGGGGCGGGAATCAGCCCCAGCATTTT	CASNDRGGNQPQHF	TRBD1	TRBV6-1	TRBJ1-5	-
TGTGCCTGGTCAAGCGGGAGCGTCTACAATGAGCAGTTCTTC	CAWSSGSVYNEQFF	TRBD2	TRBV30	TRBJ2-1	-
TGTGCCAGCATGGGTGCGGGAGGCTCTGCAGATACGCAGTATTTT	CASMGAGGSADTQYF	TRBD2	TRBV7-9	TRBJ2-3	few
TGTGCCAGCAGCTTGGAGGGGGTTTCACGCTACACCTTC	CASSLEGVSRYTF	-	TRBV5-4	TRBJ1-2	-
TGTGCCACCAGCAGTGATGCAGGGGAAATGAGTCAGCCCCAGCATTTT	CATSSDAGEMSQPQHF	-	TRBV15	TRBJ1-5	once
TGTGCCAGCAGCGAGGGACAGAACTCCTACGAGCAGTACTTC	CASSEGQNSYEQYF	TRBD1	TRBV5-4	TRBJ2-7	-
TGTGCCAGTCGGGGGATTGGGAACACCGGGGAGCTGTTTTTT	CASRGIGNTGELFF	-	TRBV19	TRBJ2-2	-
TGTGCCAGCAGTGAATTGGGCAGTTGGCAGCCCCAGCATTTT	CASSELGSWQPQHF	-	TRBV2	TRBJ1-5	-
TGTGCCAGCAGTGTCAGGGACTATGGCTACACCTTC	CASSVRDYGYTF	-	TRBV2	TRBJ1-2	few
TGCGCCAGCAGCGCGGGAGGGGCAAATGAGCAGTTCTTC	CASSAGGANEQFF	TRBD2	TRBV4-3	TRBJ2-1	-
TGTGCCAGCGGGCAGGGAGGGGTTTTTTCCTCCTACGAGCAGTACTTC	CASGQGGVFSSYEQYF	TRBD2	TRBV2	TRBJ2-7	-
TGTGCCAGCAGTGCTCTACGGGTCCAAGAGACCCAGTACTTC	CASSALRVQETQYF	-	TRBV6-5	TRBJ2-5	once
TGTGCCAGCAGCTTAAGTTTGCGGGGAAAAAACATTCAGTACTTC	CASSLSLRGKNIQYF	-	TRBV11-3	TRBJ2-4	-
TGTGCCAGCAGTTTACCCTATCAGGGGGAGCAGTACTTC	CASSLPYQGEQYF	-	TRBV27	TRBJ2-7	-
TGTGCCAGTAGGACCGACAGGGTCGGGAACTATGGCTACACCTTC	CASRTDRVGNYGYTF	TRBD1	TRBV19	TRBJ1-2	-
TGTGCCAGCAGCCCTGGGACAGGGAGGCAGTACGAGCAGTACTTC	CASSPGTGRQYEQYF	TRBD1	TRBV13	TRBJ2-7	-
TGCGCCAGCAGCCCCGACAGGGGGGAGACCCAGTACTTC	CASSPDRGETQYF	TRBD1	TRBV5-1	TRBJ2-5	few
TGTGCCAGCAGTTACGGGGACACCTACGAGCAGTACTTC	CASSYGDTYEQYF	-	TRBV6-5	TRBJ2-7	-
TGTGCCACCAGCAGTGACTACCTGGGAAGCGGGGGTGGCCCTGAGACCCAGTACTTC	CATSSDYLGSGGGPETQYF	TRBD2	TRBV15	TRBJ2-5	-
TGTGCCTGGATAGGGGGGACAGGGTATGGCTACACCTTC	CAWIGGTGYGYTF	TRBD1	TRBV30	TRBJ1-2	few
TGCGCCAGCAGCCCCCTCCCCCACGGGCAGGGAATATCCTACGAGCAGTACTTC	CASSPLPHGQGISYEQYF	-	TRBV5-1	TRBJ2-7	-
TGTGCCAGCAGTTACTCGGAGCCGGGGTTGGGCACTGAAGCTTTCTTT	CASSYSEPGLGTEAFF	-	TRBV6-5	TRBJ1-1	-
TGTGCCAGCAGTGAAGGGAGTGTCACTGAAGCTTTCTTT	CASSEGSVTEAFF	-	TRBV25-1	TRBJ1-1	-
TGTGCCAGCATAGAGGCGGAGGACAGAGATAATTCACCCCTCCACTTT	CASIEAEDRDNSPLHF	-	TRBV7-9	TRBJ1-6	-
TGTGCCAGCAGCGAATGGACTAGGGATGAGACCCAGTACTTC	CASSEWTRDETQYF	TRBD2	TRBV7-6	TRBJ2-5	-
TGTGCCAGCAGATCAGGAAAGAGCACTGAAGCTTTCTTT	CASRSGKSTEAFF	-	TRBV25-1	TRBJ1-1	few
TGTGCCAGCAGTTTATTTGGGGGCGGCGAGCAGTACTTC	CASSLFGGGEQYF	-	TRBV27	TRBJ2-7	-